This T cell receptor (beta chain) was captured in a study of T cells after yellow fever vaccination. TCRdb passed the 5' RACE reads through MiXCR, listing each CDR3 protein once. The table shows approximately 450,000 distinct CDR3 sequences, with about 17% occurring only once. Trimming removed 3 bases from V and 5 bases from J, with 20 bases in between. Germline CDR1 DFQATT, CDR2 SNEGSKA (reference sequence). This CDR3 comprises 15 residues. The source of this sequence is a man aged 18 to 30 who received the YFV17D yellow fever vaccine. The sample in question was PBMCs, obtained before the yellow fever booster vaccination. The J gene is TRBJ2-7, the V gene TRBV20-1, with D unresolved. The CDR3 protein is CSARSGVSGSNEQYF. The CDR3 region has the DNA TGCAGTGCTAGGAGTGGTGTGTCCGGGTCGAACGAGCAGTACTTC.